Given below is one TCR beta chain in context. This sample was included in a study of T cell repertoires in cytomegalovirus infection. The CDR3 covers 16 residues. Per the germline V gene, CDR1 is MGHRA and CDR2 is YSYEKL. V dropped 0 bases and J dropped 4 bases, with 15 bases sitting between them. MiXCR was run by TCRdb on the reads, yielding one entry per CDR3 protein. The sample yields about 260,000 distinct CDR3 sequences, roughly 15% seen once. The sequencing sample was made of PBMCs. The clonotype comes from a human donor in good health (CMV status not recorded). Some clones in this sample may be carry-over from other donors' samples. V usage is TRBV4-1 and J usage is TRBJ2-5, with D possibly matching TRBD2 (5 bases). The CDR3, as DNA: TGCGCCAGCAGCCAAGATTGGACTCCTGGCGGAGAGACCCAGTACTTC. The encoded protein is CASSQDWTPGGETQYF.